The clone carrying this T cell receptor (beta chain) has a count of ten or more. Its target is not known. TCRdb fed the 5' RACE reads into MiXCR, producing one record per CDR3 protein. Counted here are tens of thousands of distinct CDR3 sequences, under 7.5% occurring once; the ten biggest clones make up approximately 2.7%. This entry is derived from a study of early T cells in non-severe SARS-CoV-2 infection. Study conclusions and caveats: Anti-spike CD8 responses were favored in VDJdb matching, and private and CD4 specificities were missed.

The V gene's germline CDR1 is DFQATT and CDR2 SNEGSKA (reference sequence). This CDR3 comprises 13 residues. With 6 bases removed from V and 2 bases from J, the gap between germline ends came to 12 bases. The receptor was derived from an adult who was a healthcare worker with PCR-confirmed SARS-CoV-2 infection or an uninfected control (not recorded which). The V gene is TRBV20-1, the J gene TRBJ2-3, with D hard to call. Source material: whole blood. CDR3 in amino acids: CSAKATYTDTQYF. The CDR3 region has the DNA TGCAGTGCCAAAGCGACCTACACAGATACGCAGTATTTT.